This T cell receptor beta chain stems from a study of cytomegalovirus exposure and HLA in healthy donors. Study context: Among the approximately 400 donors who were genotyped, roughly 76% fell in the genetic ancestry cluster that is associated with self-reported Caucasian donors.

The CDR3 contains 14 residues. V lost 6 bases to trimming and J lost 5 bases; unmatched junction nucleotides: 8. Germline assignment: CDR1 SGHTA and CDR2 FQGNSA. The PCR contained 60 Vbeta and 13 Jbeta primers. Clones were read by immunoSEQ multiplex PCR, and TCRdb kept only the in-frame ones, dropping some. The sample includes some 54,000 clones, roughly 73% of them seen just once. This clone was found once. Its antigen remains unidentified. Regarding the study as a whole: According to reports, the classifier identified cytomegalovirus status with high specificity and sensitivity. Being productive about 87% or about 30% of the time was typical of most TCR beta V segments in an earlier analysis. Altogether, 150 to 200 TCR beta chains were recorded as cytomegalovirus-associated.

This TCR came from a young man in good health and CMV-seronegative. Sequencing was done on a sample of PBMCs. This chain links TRBV7-2 with TRBJ2-7; 9 bases are shared with TRBD1. CDR3 region: CASRPNRTGDEQYF. DNA of the CDR3: TGTGCCAGCAGGCCAAATCGGACAGGGGACGAGCAGTACTTC.